A selection of T cell receptor beta chains follows, all from one sample in a study of cytomegalovirus exposure and HLA in healthy donors. Using immunoSEQ multiplex PCR, the repertoire was profiled, and TCRdb retains in-frame clones only, with some absent. The sample lists some 120,000 clones, 89% occurring once. The sample was PBMCs. The receptors derive from a woman aged 18 to 35 in good health and CMV-seronegative. The CDR3 runs from the conserved cysteine through the conserved F or W. The order of the fields is clone size, V gene, CDR3 protein. For some rows the clone size is stated as once, few or many, or as a class when expanded; others skip it.

>-|TRBV18
CASSQAGGHTDTQYF
>-|TRBV28
CASAPTTGGPYEQYF
>-|TRBV28
CASSQGQGKNTEAFF
>-|TRBV25-1
CASSEAEARLTGELFF
>-|TRBV7-6
CASSLSPSTDTQYF
>-|TRBV4-2
CASSPGDSMNEQFF
>-|TRBV19
CASKLAEYNEQFF
>-|TRBV15
CATSRESTGMNTEAFF
>-|TRBV30
CAWSTRLGNQPQHF
>once|TRBV10-2
CASSESIGRPHYEQYF
>-|TRBV5-1
CASSLGGWDMNTEAFF
>-|TRBV27
CASSPITSSKNIQYF
>-|TRBV7-9
CASRLAGGQETQYF
>-|TRBV19
CASTPRGGTYNEQFF
>-|TRBV6-4
CASSDSAGSTDTQYF
>-|TRBV13
CASSLAGVGYTF
>few|TRBV28
CASSFSYNSPLHF
>-|TRBV6-5
CASSFTDSYNEQFF
>-|TRBV6-1
CASSEGKGLAEYSGAVYGYTF
>-|TRBV6-5
CASSYSGHDYGYTF
>-|TRBV25-1
CASTGSRNEQFF
>-|TRBV9
CASNPWGRTLYNEQFF